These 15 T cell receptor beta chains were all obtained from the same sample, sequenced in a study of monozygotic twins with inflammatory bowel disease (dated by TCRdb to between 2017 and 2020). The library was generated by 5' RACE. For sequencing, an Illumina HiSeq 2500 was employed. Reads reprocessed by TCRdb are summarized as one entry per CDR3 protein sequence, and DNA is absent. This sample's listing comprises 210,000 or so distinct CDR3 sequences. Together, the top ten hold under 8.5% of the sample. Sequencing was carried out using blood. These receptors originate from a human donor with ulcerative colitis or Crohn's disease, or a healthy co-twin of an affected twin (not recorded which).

This CDR3 reads CASRSGTSSETQYF. The chain joins TRBV12-3 or TRBV12-4 to TRBJ2-5; TCRdb's D gene call, TRBD2, goes unchecked for lack of DNA. The CDR3 is 14 residues long.

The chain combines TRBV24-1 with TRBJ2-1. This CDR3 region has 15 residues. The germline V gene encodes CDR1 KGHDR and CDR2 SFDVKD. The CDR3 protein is CATSDLRGSYNEQFF.

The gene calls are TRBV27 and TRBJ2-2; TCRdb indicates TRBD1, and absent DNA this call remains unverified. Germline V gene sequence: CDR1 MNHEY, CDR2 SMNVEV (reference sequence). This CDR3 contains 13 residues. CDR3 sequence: CASSANRGGELFF.

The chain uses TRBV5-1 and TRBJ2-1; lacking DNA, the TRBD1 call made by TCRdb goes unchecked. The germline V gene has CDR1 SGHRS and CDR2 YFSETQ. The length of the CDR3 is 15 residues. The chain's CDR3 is CASSLFWAVENEQFF.

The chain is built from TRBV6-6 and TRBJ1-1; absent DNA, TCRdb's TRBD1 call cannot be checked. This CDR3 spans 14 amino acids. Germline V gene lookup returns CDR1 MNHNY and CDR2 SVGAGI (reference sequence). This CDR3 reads CASSYVAGGGEAFF.

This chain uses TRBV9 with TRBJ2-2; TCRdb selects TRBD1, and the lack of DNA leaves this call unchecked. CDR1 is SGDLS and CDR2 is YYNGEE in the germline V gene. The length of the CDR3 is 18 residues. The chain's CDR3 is CASSAAYGTGILTGELFF.

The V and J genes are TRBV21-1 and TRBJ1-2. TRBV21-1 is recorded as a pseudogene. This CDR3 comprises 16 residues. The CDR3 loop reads CASSKIRVRRNYGYTF.

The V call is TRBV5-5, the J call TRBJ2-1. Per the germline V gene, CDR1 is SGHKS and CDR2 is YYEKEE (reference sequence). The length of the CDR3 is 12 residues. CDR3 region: CASSSDWDEQFF. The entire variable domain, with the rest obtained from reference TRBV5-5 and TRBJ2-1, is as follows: DAGVTQSPTHLIKTRGQQVTLRCSPISGHKSVSWYQQVLGQGPQFIFQYYEKEERGRGNFPDRFSARQFPNYSSELNVNALLLGDSALYLCASSSDWDEQFFGPGTRLTVL.

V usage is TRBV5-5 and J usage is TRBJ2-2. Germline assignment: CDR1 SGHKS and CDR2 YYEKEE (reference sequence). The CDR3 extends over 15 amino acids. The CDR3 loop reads CASSAAGFNTGELFF.

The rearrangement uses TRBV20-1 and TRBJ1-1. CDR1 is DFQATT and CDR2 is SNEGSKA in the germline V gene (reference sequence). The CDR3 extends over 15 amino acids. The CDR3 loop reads CSARTGGGKNTEAFF.

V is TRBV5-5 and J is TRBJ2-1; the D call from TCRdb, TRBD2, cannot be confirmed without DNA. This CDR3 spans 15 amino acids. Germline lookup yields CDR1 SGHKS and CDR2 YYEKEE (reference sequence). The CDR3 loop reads CASSVIAGPRNEQFF.

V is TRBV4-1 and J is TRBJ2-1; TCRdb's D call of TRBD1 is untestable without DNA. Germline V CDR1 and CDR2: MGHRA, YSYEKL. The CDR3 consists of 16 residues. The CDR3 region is CASSQELAGALNEQFF.

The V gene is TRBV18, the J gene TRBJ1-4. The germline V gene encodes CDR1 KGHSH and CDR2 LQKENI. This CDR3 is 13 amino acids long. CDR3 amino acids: CASSPGSNEKLFF.

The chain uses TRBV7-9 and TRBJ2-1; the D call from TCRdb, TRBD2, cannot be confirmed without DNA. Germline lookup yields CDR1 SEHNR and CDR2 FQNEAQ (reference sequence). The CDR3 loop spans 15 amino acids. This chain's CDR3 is CASTSLAGGYNEQFF.

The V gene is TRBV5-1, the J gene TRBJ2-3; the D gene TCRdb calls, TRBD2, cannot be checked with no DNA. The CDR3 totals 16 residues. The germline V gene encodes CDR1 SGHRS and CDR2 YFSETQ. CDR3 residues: CASSLGSGGQPDTQYF.